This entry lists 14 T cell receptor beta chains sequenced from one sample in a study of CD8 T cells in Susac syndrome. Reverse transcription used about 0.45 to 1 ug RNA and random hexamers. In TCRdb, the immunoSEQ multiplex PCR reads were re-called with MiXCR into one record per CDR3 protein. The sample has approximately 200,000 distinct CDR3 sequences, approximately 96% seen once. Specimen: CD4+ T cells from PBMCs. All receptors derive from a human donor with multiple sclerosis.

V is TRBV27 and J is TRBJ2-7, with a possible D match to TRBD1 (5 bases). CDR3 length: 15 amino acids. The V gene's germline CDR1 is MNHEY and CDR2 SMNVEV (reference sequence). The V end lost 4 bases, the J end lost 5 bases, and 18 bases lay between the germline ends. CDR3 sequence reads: CASSYGPNSRDEQYF. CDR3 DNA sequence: TGTGCCAGCAGTTATGGACCAAACTCCAGGGACGAGCAGTACTTC.

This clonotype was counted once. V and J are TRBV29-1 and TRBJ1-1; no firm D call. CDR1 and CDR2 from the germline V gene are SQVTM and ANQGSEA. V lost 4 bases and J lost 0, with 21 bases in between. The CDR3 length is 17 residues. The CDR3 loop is CSVALRIAGFMNTEAFF. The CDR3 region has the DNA TGCAGCGTTGCCCTTCGGATTGCAGGCTTCATGAACACTGAAGCTTTCTTT. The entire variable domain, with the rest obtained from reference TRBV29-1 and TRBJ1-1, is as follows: SAVISQKPSRDICQRGTSLTIQCQVDSQVTMMFWYRQQPGQSLTLIATANQGSEATYESGFVIDKFPISRPNLTFSTLTVSNMSPEDSSIYLCSVALRIAGFMNTEAFFGQGTRLTVV.

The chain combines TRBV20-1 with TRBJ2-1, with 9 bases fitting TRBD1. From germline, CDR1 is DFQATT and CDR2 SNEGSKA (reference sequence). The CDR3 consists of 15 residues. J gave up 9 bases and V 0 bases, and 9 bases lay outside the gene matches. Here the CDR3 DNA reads TGCAGTGCTAGAGATGCGGGACAGGGTCAACCTGAGCAGTTCTTC. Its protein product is CSARDAGQGQPEQFF.

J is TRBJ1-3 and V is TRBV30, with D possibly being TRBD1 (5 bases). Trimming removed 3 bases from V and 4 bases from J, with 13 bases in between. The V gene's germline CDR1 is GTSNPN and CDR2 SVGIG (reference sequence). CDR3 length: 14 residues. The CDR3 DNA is TGTGCCTGGAGAACCGGGACTGTAGGAAACACCATATATTTT. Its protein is CAWRTGTVGNTIYF.

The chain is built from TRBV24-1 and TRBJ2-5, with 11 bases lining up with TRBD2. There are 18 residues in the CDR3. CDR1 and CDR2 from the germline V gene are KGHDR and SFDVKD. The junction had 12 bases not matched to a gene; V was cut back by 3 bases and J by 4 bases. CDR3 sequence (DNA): TGTGCCACCAGTGATCCCAACCCCCTAGCGGGGGGCCCAGAGACCCAGTACTTC. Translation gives CATSDPNPLAGGPETQYF.

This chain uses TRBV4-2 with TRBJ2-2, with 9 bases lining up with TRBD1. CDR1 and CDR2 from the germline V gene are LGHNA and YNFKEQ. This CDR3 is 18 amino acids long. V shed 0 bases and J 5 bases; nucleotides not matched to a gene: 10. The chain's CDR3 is CASSQEAGTGYGTGELFF. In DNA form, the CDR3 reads TGTGCCAGCAGCCAAGAAGCCGGGACAGGGTACGGGACCGGGGAGCTGTTTTTT.

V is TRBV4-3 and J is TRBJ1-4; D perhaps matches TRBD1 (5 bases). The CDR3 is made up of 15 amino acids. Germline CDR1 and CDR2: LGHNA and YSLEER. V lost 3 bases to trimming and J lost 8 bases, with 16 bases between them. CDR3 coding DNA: TGCGCCAGCAGCCACAAGATAGGGGTAGGAGAAAAACTGTTTTTT. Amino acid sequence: CASSHKIGVGEKLFF.

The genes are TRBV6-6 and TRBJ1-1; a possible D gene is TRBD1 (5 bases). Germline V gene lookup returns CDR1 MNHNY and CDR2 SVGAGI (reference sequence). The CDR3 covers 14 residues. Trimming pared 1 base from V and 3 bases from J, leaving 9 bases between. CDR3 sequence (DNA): TGTGCCAGCAGTTACTTTTCGGGGGACACTGAAGCTTTCTTT. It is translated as CASSYFSGDTEAFF.

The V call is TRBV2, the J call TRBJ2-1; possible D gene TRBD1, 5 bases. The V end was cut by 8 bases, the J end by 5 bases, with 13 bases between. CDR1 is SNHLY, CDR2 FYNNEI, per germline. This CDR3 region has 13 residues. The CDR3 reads CASQKQVNNEQFF. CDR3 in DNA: TGTGCCAGCCAAAAACAGGTCAACAATGAGCAGTTCTTC.

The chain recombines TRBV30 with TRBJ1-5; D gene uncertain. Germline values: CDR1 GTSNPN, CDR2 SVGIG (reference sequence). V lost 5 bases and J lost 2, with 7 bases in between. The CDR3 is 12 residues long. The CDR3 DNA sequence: TGTGCCTGGGGACGGGGCAATCAGCCCCAGCATTTT. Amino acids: CAWGRGNQPQHF. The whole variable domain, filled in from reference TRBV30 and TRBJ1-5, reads SQTIHQWPATLVQPVGSPLSLECTVEGTSNPNLYWYRQAAGRGLQLLFYSVGIGQISSEVPQNLSASRPQDRQFILSSKKLLLSDSGFYLCAWGRGNQPQHFGDGTRLSIL.

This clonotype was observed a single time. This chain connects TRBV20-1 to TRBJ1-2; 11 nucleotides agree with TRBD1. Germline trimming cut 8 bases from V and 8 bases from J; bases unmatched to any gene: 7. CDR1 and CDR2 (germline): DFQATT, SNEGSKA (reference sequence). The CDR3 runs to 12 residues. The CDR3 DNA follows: TGCAGTTACCGGGACAGGGGGATGGGCTACACCTTC. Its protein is CSYRDRGMGYTF.

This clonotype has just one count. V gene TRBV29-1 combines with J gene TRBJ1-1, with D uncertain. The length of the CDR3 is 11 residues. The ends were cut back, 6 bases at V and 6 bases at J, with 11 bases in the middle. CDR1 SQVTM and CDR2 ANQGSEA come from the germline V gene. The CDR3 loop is CSVVGVSEAFF. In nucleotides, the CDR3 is TGCAGCGTCGTTGGAGTTTCTGAAGCTTTCTTT.

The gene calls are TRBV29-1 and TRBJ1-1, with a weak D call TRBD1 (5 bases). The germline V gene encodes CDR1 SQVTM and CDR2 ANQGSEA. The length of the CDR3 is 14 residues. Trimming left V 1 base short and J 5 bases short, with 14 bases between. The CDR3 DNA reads TGCAGCGTTGAAGGGGACCCGGCGGGGACTGAAGCTTTCTTT. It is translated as CSVEGDPAGTEAFF. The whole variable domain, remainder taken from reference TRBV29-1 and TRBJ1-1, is SAVISQKPSRDICQRGTSLTIQCQVDSQVTMMFWYRQQPGQSLTLIATANQGSEATYESGFVIDKFPISRPNLTFSTLTVSNMSPEDSSIYLCSVEGDPAGTEAFFGQGTRLTVV.

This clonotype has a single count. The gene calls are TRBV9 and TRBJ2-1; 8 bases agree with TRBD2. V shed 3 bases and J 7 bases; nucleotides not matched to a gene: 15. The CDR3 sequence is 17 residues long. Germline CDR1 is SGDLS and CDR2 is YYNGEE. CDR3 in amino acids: CASSAHPGGGFPNEQFF. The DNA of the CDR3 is TGTGCCAGCAGCGCCCACCCCGGCGGGGGGTTCCCAAATGAGCAGTTCTTC. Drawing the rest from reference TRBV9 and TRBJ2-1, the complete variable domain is DSGVTQTPKHLITATGQRVTLRCSPRSGDLSVYWYQQSLDQGLQFLIQYYNGEERAKGNILERFSAQQFPDLHSELNLSSLELGDSALYFCASSAHPGGGFPNEQFFGPGTRLTVL.